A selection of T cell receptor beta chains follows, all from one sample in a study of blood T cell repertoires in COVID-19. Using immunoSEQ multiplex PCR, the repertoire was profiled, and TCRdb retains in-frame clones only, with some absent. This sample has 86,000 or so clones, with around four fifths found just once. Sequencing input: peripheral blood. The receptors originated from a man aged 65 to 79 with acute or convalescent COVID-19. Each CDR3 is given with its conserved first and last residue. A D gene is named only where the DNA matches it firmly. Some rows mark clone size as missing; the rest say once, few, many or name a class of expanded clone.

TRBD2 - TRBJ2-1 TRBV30 CAWRTTSQQFF TGTGCCTGGAGGACGACTAGCCAGCAGTTCTTC
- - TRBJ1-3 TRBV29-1 CSVEFRGSGNTIYF TGCAGCGTTGAATTCAGGGGTTCCGGAAACACCATATATTTT
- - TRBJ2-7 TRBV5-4 CASSLVGSEQYF TGTGCCAGCAGCTTGGTAGGGAGCGAGCAGTACTTC
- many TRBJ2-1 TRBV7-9 CASSHSNEQFF TGTGCCAGCAGCCACAGCAATGAGCAGTTCTTC
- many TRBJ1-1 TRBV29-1 CSVGGEGFF TGCAGCGTTGGGGGCGAAGGTTTCTTT
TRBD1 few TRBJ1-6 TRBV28 CASSPGTGRNSPLHF TGTGCCAGCAGTCCCGGGACAGGGCGGAATTCACCCCTCCACTTT
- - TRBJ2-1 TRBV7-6 CASSQDWSSYNEQFF TGTGCCAGCAGCCAAGACTGGAGCTCCTACAATGAGCAGTTCTTC
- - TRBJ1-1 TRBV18 CASSLGGMNTEAFF TGTGCCAGCTCACTAGGAGGGATGAACACTGAAGCTTTCTTT
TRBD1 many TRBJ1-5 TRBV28 CASSPPWTGGLRSQHF TGTGCCAGCAGTCCGCCGTGGACAGGGGGGCTCAGGTCCCAGCATTTT
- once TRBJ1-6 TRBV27 CASQQSANSPLHF TGTGCCAGCCAACAGTCGGCAAATTCACCCCTCCACTTT
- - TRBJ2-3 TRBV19 CASSIIGGSTDTQYF TGTGCCAGTAGTATAATCGGCGGATCCACAGATACGCAGTATTTT
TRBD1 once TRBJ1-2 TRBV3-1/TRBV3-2 CASSPTGTGAFYGYTF TGTGCCAGCAGCCCAACTGGGACAGGGGCGTTCTATGGCTACACCTTC
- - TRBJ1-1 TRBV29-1 CSVEVGRGGEAFF TGCAGCGTTGAGGTAGGAAGGGGCGGCGAAGCTTTCTTT
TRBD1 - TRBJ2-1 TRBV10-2 CASSWTGGGEQFF TGCGCCAGCAGTTGGACAGGGGGCGGTGAGCAGTTCTTC
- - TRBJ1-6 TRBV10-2 CATTPGLGNSPLHF TGCGCCACCACACCGGGTCTCGGTAATTCACCCCTCCACTTT
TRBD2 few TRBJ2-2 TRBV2 CASRGLAGDTGELFF TGTGCCAGCAGAGGACTAGCGGGGGATACCGGGGAGCTGTTTTTT
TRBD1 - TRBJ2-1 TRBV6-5 CASTNLPGQGYEQFF TGTGCCAGCACTAATCTACCGGGACAGGGTTATGAGCAGTTCTTC
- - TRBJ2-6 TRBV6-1 CASSETRAGVTSGANVLTF TGTGCCAGCAGTGAAACGCGGGCAGGGGTCACCTCTGGGGCCAACGTCCTGACTTTC
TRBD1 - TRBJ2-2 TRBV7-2 CASSAKGAATGELFF TGTGCCAGCAGCGCCAAGGGGGCGGCGACCGGGGAGCTGTTTTTT
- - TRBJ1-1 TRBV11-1 CASSPPGVNTEAFF TGTGCCAGCAGCCCCCCAGGGGTGAACACTGAAGCTTTCTTT
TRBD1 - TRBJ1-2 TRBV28 CASSPGGGYGYTF TGTGCCAGCAGCCCAGGGGGCGGGTATGGCTACACCTTC
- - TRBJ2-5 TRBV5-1 CASSFRGNQEETQYF TGCGCCAGCAGCTTCCGGGGGAACCAAGAAGAGACCCAGTACTTC
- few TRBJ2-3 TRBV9 CASSVEQGLTDTQYF TGTGCCAGCAGCGTAGAGCAGGGATTGACAGATACGCAGTATTTT
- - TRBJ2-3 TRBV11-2 CASSLGRGLSTDTQYF TGTGCCAGCAGCTTAGGGCGGGGCCTTAGCACAGATACGCAGTATTTT
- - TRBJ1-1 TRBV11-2 CASSLVGAGTEAFF TGTGCCAGCAGCCTCGTAGGGGCCGGCACTGAAGCTTTCTTT
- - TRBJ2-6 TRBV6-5 CASRSSESGANVLTF TGTGCCAGCAGAAGTAGTGAATCTGGGGCCAACGTCCTGACTTTC
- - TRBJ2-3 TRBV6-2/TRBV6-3 CASSLRTDTQYF TGTGCCAGCAGTCTACGTACAGATACGCAGTATTTT
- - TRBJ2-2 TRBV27 CASILKVGRSGELFF TGTGCCAGCATCCTAAAGGTAGGGAGAAGCGGGGAGCTGTTTTTT